One TCR beta chain is described in this entry. This sample is drawn from a study of T cell changes during pregnancy in multiple sclerosis. Method: immunoSEQ multiplex PCR; TCRdb's copy keeps in-frame clones and lacks some. Of tens of thousands of clones detected, 80% to 95% appear once; the ten largest clones hold over 1.5%. Trimming took 3 bases from V and 6 from J, leaving 12 bases between them. There are 14 residues in the CDR3. Germline assignment: CDR1 MGHRA and CDR2 YSYEKL. This clonotype originated in a female donor in good health, enrolled as a control in a pregnancy study. The V and J genes are TRBV4-1 and TRBJ2-1; TRBD2 might be the D (5 bases). The source material was CD4+ T cells from peripheral blood mononuclear cells, sampled after pregnancy. The CDR3 DNA sequence: TGCGCCAGCAGCCACCCCCTCCGGGGCAATGAGCAGTTCTTC. Its protein product is CASSHPLRGNEQFF.